Shown below are 29 T cell receptor beta chains from a single sample sequenced in a study of blood T cell repertoires in COVID-19. Sequencing used immunoSEQ multiplex PCR; TCRdb keeps in-frame clones, though not all of them. The table has about 240,000 clones, about 73% seen once. Sequenced: peripheral blood. The receptors come from a woman over 75 with acute or convalescent COVID-19.

Concerning this clone: Other DNA sequences in the same sample also yield this CDR3. CDR3 sequence: CASSIRTGTNEKLFF. CDR3 bases: TGTGCCAGTAGTATCAGGACTGGGACTAATGAAAAACTGTTTTTT. J is TRBJ1-4 and V is TRBV19; D is undetermined. From germline, CDR1 is LNHDA and CDR2 SQIVND (reference sequence). This CDR3 contains 15 residues. V was trimmed by 3 bases and J by 2 bases, leaving 10 bases between them.

The rearrangement links TRBV5-1 to TRBJ2-1, with TRBD2 identical over 7 bases. CDR1 and CDR2 (germline): SGHRS, YFSETQ. V lost 1 base to trimming and J lost 7 bases; unmatched junction nucleotides: 11. This CDR3 region has 16 residues. Written as DNA, the CDR3 is TGCGCCAGCAGCTTGTTTTCGGGAGGAAGAAGGAATGAGCAGTTCTTC. It yields the protein CASSLFSGGRRNEQFF.

In this sample, this clone turned up once. The chain recombines TRBV27 with TRBJ1-2; no definite D call. The V end lost 6 bases, the J end lost 1 base, and 18 bases lay between the germline ends. The CDR3 spans 16 residues. The germline CDR1 and CDR2 sequences are MNHEY and SMNVEV (reference sequence). Here the CDR3 reads CASRQRESLINYGYTF. DNA for the CDR3: TGTGCCAGCAGGCAAAGGGAGTCCCTAATTAACTATGGCTACACCTTC.

The chain uses TRBV12-5 and TRBJ2-1; D gene uncertain. This CDR3 comprises 12 residues. Germline V gene lookup returns CDR1 LGHNT and CDR2 FRNRAP. Trimming removed 0 bases from V and 9 bases from J, with 6 bases in between. CDR3 sequence (DNA): TGTGCTAGTGGTTTGGTACTTGGTGAGCAGTTCTTC. It translates to CASGLVLGEQFF.

The genes are TRBV6-1 and TRBJ2-3; possible D gene TRBD2, 6 bases. CDR3 length: 16 residues. Germline CDR1 reads MNHNS; CDR2 reads SASEGT. V was cut by 4 bases and J by 1 base, with 15 bases left in between. CDR3 coding DNA: TGTGCCAGCAGTGTTACAAGTAGCGGCGGCACAGATACGCAGTATTTT. This codes for CASSVTSSGGTDTQYF.

The count of this clone is one. The V and J genes are TRBV4-1 and TRBJ1-3; maybe TRBD1 (6 bases). Germline values: CDR1 MGHRA, CDR2 YSYEKL. The CDR3 runs to 17 residues. The V end lost 1 base, the J end lost 2 bases, and 15 bases lay between the germline ends. The CDR3 DNA reads as TGCGCCAGCAGCCAAGCCCCGGGACAATCCACTGGAAACACCATATATTTT. Translating it yields CASSQAPGQSTGNTIYF.

The chain has TRBV28 and TRBJ1-1; D gene unclear. The V and J ends lost 3 bases and 4 bases respectively, with 9 bases between them. Germline V gene sequence: CDR1 MDHEN, CDR2 SYDVKM. The CDR3 is made up of 13 amino acids. CDR3 amino acids: CASSFGKSTEAFF. DNA of the CDR3: TGTGCCAGCAGTTTCGGGAAGAGCACTGAAGCTTTCTTT.

V gene TRBV6-5 combines with J gene TRBJ1-5, with D uncertain. CDR1 and CDR2 from the germline V gene are MNHEY and SVGAGI. The length of the CDR3 is 14 residues. Between the trimmed V and J ends, which lost 10 bases and 0 bases, there was a span of 13 bases. The CDR3 coding sequence is TGTGCCATTAGCCCAGACTTTAGCAATCAGCCCCAGCATTTT. Its protein product is CAISPDFSNQPQHF.

CDR3 sequence (DNA): TGTGCCAGCAGCTTATCGACAGGGCACTCTGGAAACACCATATATTTT. Translating gives CASSLSTGHSGNTIYF. The chain carries TRBV7-2 and TRBJ1-3, with 7 bases identical to TRBD1. The CDR3 consists of 16 residues. Germline CDR1 and CDR2: SGHTA and FQGNSA. J was trimmed by 0 bases and V by 2 bases; bases with no gene match: 4.

The table lists this clone with a few counts. The chain carries TRBV27 and TRBJ2-2, with TRBD2 as a possible D gene (6 bases). V was pared by 6 bases and J by 5 bases, with 13 bases between. This CDR3 contains 14 residues. Germline V gene sequence: CDR1 MNHEY, CDR2 SMNVEV (reference sequence). CDR3 amino acids: CASSRGSVTGELFF. CDR3 nucleotides: TGTGCCAGCAGCCGGGGGAGTGTGACCGGGGAGCTGTTTTTT.

This clone appeared once. The V and J genes are TRBV19 and TRBJ2-5; perhaps TRBD2 as D (7 bases). The CDR3 loop spans 15 amino acids. Germline CDR1 reads LNHDA; CDR2 reads SQIVND (reference sequence). The V end was cut by 3 bases, the J end by 5 bases, with 16 bases between. This CDR3 reads CASSIGGALRETQYF. In DNA, the CDR3 is TGTGCCAGTAGTATTGGGGGGGCGTTGAGGGAGACCCAGTACTTC. Looking up the rest from reference TRBV19 and TRBJ2-5 gives the full variable domain: DGGITQSPKYLFRKEGQNVTLSCEQNLNHDAMYWYRQDPGQGLRLIYYSQIVNDFQKGDIAEGYSVSREKKESFPLTVTSAQKNPTAFYLCASSIGGALRETQYFGPGTRLLVL.

The chain has TRBV6-4 and TRBJ1-5; unclear D gene. The CDR3 sequence is 16 residues long. The ends were cut back, 3 bases at V and 1 base at J, with 13 bases in the middle. CDR1 MRHNA and CDR2 SNTAGT come from the germline V gene. The CDR3 nucleotides read TGTGCCAGCAGTGAGGTTCCCCAGGCGAGCAATCAGCCCCAGCATTTT. Translating gives CASSEVPQASNQPQHF.

V and J are TRBV5-1 and TRBJ1-2; D may be TRBD1 (5 bases). Germline V gene data show CDR1 as SGHRS and CDR2 as YFSETQ. CDR3 length: 13 amino acids. Trimming removed 0 bases at V and 8 bases at J, with 11 bases between. The CDR3 sequence: CASSLGGANGYTF. CDR3 in DNA: TGCGCCAGCAGCTTGGGGGGCGCGAACGGCTACACCTTC.

This chain joins TRBV5-4 and TRBJ2-7; 8 positions match TRBD2. The CDR3 consists of 15 residues. V lost 4 bases, J lost 4 bases, and 10 bases stayed unmatched. Germline assignment: CDR1 SGHNT and CDR2 YYREEE (reference sequence). The CDR3 reads CASSPSGGVTYEQYF. The CDR3 DNA reads as TGTGCCAGCAGCCCCTCCGGGGGGGTTACGTACGAGCAGTACTTC.

The chain carries TRBV30 and TRBJ1-3; D remains ambiguous. The CDR3 has 13 residues. V shed 4 bases and J shed 0 bases, with 7 bases lying between them. Germline values: CDR1 GTSNPN, CDR2 SVGIG (reference sequence). The CDR3 sequence is CAWTPGSGNTIYF. CDR3 DNA sequence: TGTGCCTGGACACCCGGCTCTGGAAACACCATATATTTT.

The J gene is TRBJ1-3, the V gene TRBV29-1; 8 bases agree with TRBD1. V was pared by 0 bases and J by 0 bases, with 4 bases of the junction left unmatched. CDR3 length: 16 amino acids. Germline loops: CDR1 SQVTM, CDR2 ANQGSEA. CDR3 coding DNA: TGCAGCGTTGAAGAACGGGGGACAGGCTCTGGAAACACCATATATTTT. The encoded protein is CSVEERGTGSGNTIYF.

The rearrangement uses TRBV10-3 and TRBJ1-1, with 8 bases lining up with TRBD1. The CDR3 is 16 residues long. Per germline, CDR1 ENHRY and CDR2 SYGVKD. J was trimmed by 0 bases and V by 7 bases; bases with no gene match: 10. The CDR3 bases are TGTGCCATCACTCCCAGGACAGGGTCCGTGAACACTGAAGCTTTCTTT. Protein product: CAITPRTGSVNTEAFF.

The J gene is TRBJ2-5, the V gene TRBV6-5; 12 nucleotides match TRBD2. This CDR3 is 15 amino acids long. J gave up 4 bases and V 9 bases, and 9 bases lay outside the gene matches. The germline gives CDR1 MNHEY, CDR2 SVGAGI. The CDR3 DNA reads TGTGCCAGTCTACTGACGGGACTAGCGGGAGAGACCCAGTACTTC. This codes for CASLLTGLAGETQYF.

CDR3 sequence: CASSLALGVGIHNEQFF. The DNA of the CDR3 is TGCGCCAGCAGCTTGGCCCTCGGGGTCGGTATCCACAATGAGCAGTTCTTC. The rearrangement links TRBV5-1 to TRBJ2-1; TRBD2 is a possible D gene (5 bases). This CDR3 is built from 17 residues. CDR1 is SGHRS and CDR2 is YFSETQ in the germline V gene. V lost 0 bases to trimming and J lost 5 bases, with 18 bases between them.

The chain links TRBV7-2 to TRBJ1-2; D is undetermined. Germline CDR1 and CDR2: SGHTA and FQGNSA. Trimming pared 5 bases from V and 4 bases from J, leaving 17 bases between. This CDR3 is built from 15 residues. The CDR3 sequence is CASSPGFTAGYGYTF. The CDR3 DNA sequence: TGTGCCAGCAGCCCGGGTTTCACGGCGGGCTATGGCTACACCTTC.

The chain combines TRBV28 with TRBJ1-5; D is unclear. V lost 2 bases and J 0 bases, leaving 11 bases between the germline ends. CDR3 length: 16 amino acids. Germline assignment: CDR1 MDHEN and CDR2 SYDVKM. In nucleotides, the CDR3 is TGTGCCAGCAGTTTAGGGCAAAGATCTAGCAATCAGCCCCAGCATTTT. This codes for CASSLGQRSSNQPQHF.

The J gene is TRBJ2-3, the V gene TRBV11-2; possible D gene TRBD2, 6 bases. Germline V CDR1 and CDR2: SGHAT, FQNNGV. Trimming stripped 4 bases from V and 4 bases from J, with 18 bases between. This CDR3 is 16 amino acids long. In nucleotides, the CDR3 is TGTGCCAGCAGCTACCCCCCAGCGGGCGGCGCAGATACGCAGTATTTT. Its translation is CASSYPPAGGADTQYF.

This clone was counted a few times. The V call is TRBV5-8, the J call TRBJ2-5; D is undetermined. CDR1 and CDR2 (germline): SGHTS, YDEGEE. There are 10 residues in the CDR3. Trimming stripped 9 bases from V and 0 bases from J, with 3 bases between. Here the CDR3 DNA reads TGTGCCACATACCAAGAGACCCAGTACTTC. The encoded protein is CATYQETQYF.

For the CDR3, the DNA is TGCGCCAGCAGCCAAGAGGGGGCGTCAAGAAGGGGTGGCTACACCTTC. This sequence encodes CASSQEGASRRGGYTF. The V gene is TRBV4-1, the J gene TRBJ1-2; maybe TRBD1 (6 bases). The V gene lost 0 bases and the J gene lost 7 bases, with 18 bases spanning the gap. Germline V gives CDR1 MGHRA, CDR2 YSYEKL. The CDR3 extends over 16 amino acids.

This clone was seen at least ten times. The V call is TRBV5-4, the J call TRBJ2-3, with D tentatively TRBD1 (5 bases). With 0 bases removed from V and 4 bases from J, the gap between germline ends came to 9 bases. The CDR3 is made up of 14 amino acids. In germline, CDR1 is SGHNT, CDR2 YYREEE (reference sequence). CDR3 region: CASSLVGAADTQYF. CDR3 in DNA: TGTGCCAGCAGCTTGGTTGGGGCGGCAGATACGCAGTATTTT. The variable domain in full, with the rest retrieved from reference TRBV5-4 and TRBJ2-3, is ETGVTQSPTHLIKTRGQQVTLRCSSQSGHNTVSWYQQALGQGPQFIFQYYREEENGRGNFPPRFSGLQFPNYSSELNVNALELDDSALYLCASSLVGAADTQYFGPGTRLTVL.

The rearrangement uses TRBV7-2 and TRBJ1-2, with D possibly being TRBD1 (5 bases). The CDR3 totals 13 residues. The V and J ends lost 5 bases and 6 bases respectively, with 13 bases between them. The V gene's germline CDR1 is SGHTA and CDR2 FQGNSA. The chain's CDR3 is CASSPVGGNGYTF. For the CDR3, the DNA is TGTGCCAGCAGCCCCGTCGGGGGGAATGGCTACACCTTC.

This clone was seen a handful of times. The V and J genes are TRBV11-2 and TRBJ1-4; 7 bases agree with TRBD1. Trimming took 3 bases from V and 10 from J; bases not matched to a gene: 11. In germline, CDR1 is SGHAT, CDR2 FQNNGV. The CDR3 is 15 amino acids. CDR3 sequence: CASSLGQTRTGKLFF. CDR3 nucleotide sequence: TGTGCCAGCAGCTTGGGACAGACGAGAACAGGAAAACTGTTTTTT.

This clone was observed a few times. The CDR3 loop is CATSRANRGYEQYF. CDR3 DNA sequence: TGTGCCACCAGCAGAGCTAACAGGGGGTACGAGCAGTACTTC. This rearrangement joins TRBV15 to TRBJ2-7; 8 bases line up with TRBD1. V shed 1 base and J 4 bases; nucleotides not matched to a gene: 3. CDR3 length: 14 residues. Germline V lookup: CDR1 LNHNV, CDR2 YYDKDF (reference sequence).

The chain combines TRBV6-5 with TRBJ2-7; 13 nucleotides line up with TRBD2. The ends lost 0 bases at V and 9 bases at J; junction bases unmatched: 2. There are 14 residues in the CDR3. Per the germline V gene, CDR1 is MNHEY and CDR2 is SVGAGI. The CDR3 DNA sequence: TGTGCCAGCAGTTACTCGGGACTAGCGGGACCGCAGTACTTC. Amino acids: CASSYSGLAGPQYF.